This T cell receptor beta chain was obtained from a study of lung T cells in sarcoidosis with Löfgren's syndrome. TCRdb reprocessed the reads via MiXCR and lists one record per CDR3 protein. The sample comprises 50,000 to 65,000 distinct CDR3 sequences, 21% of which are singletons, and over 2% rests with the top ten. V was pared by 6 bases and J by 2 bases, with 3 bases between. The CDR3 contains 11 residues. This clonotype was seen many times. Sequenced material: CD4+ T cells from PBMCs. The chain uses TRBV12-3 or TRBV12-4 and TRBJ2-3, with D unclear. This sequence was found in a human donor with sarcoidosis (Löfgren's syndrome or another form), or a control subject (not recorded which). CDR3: CASSNTDTQYF. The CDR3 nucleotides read TGTGCCAGCAGCAACACAGATACGCAGTATTTT.